Included here is one TCR beta chain sequence, with context. Original processing notes: Estimation of nucleated cell counts relied on the amplification of reference gene primers. The protocol was immunoSEQ multiplex PCR, while the TCRdb copy is restricted to in-frame clones and leaves out a portion. Clone size and the V and J calls come from that table; the DNA yielded D and trimming. This sample has approximately 150,000 clones, with about 74% found just once. These data originate in a study of blood T cell repertoires in COVID-19. Study-wide background: Samples taken during acute and convalescent COVID-19 were collected in the United States, Italy and Spain.

Trimming removed 1 base from V and 4 bases from J, with 5 bases in between. Germline CDR1 SGHAT, CDR2 FQNNGV. The CDR3 runs to 13 residues. This sequence was found in a man aged 50 to 60 with acute or convalescent COVID-19. The chain couples TRBV11-2 to TRBJ2-1, with D tentatively TRBD1 (5 bases). Sequencing input: peripheral blood. DNA for the CDR3: TGTGCCAGCAGCTTAGGGACATACAATGAGCAGTTCTTC. It is translated as CASSLGTYNEQFF.